This T cell receptor beta chain was identified in a study of molecular identifiers for immune sequencing clone quantification listed by TCRdb under 2018. With respect to the entire study: For a replicate experiment, the RNA from either 20,000 or 100,000 naive CD8 T cells was divided into five aliquots, and four of those aliquots went on to sequencing. This methods study benchmarked molecular-identifier clustering-based TCR repertoire sequencing (MIDCIRS) and TCR RNA copy counting, using CD8 T cells to do so.

Libraries of naive CD8 T cells were built from anywhere between about 20,000 and 1,000,000 sorted cells, with 10%, 30% or 50% of the purified RNA used. Naive CD8 T cells, defined as CD8+CD4-CCR7+CD45RA+, were FACS-sorted into RLT Plus buffer on a BD FACSAria II. To test detection sensitivity, Jurkat RNA equivalent to more than 9 TCR copies was spiked into samples of roughly 20,000-1,000,000 naive CD8 T cells. Enrichment of CD8 T cells was performed with RosetteSep CD8+ T Cell Enrichment Cocktail and Ficoll-Paque, after which ACK red cell lysis was carried out. From the cysteine through the phenylalanine, the CDR3 covers 17 amino acids. The CDR3 DNA has 51 bases and is translated from base 1. The germline V gene specifies SGHDN as CDR1 and FVKESK as CDR2. The junction carries 19 bases between V and J, which are trimmed by 4 bases and 2 bases respectively. There are many counts of this clonotype. Its antigen specificity is not known. Base qualities are not at hand, and no much larger clone is one base apart.

Library creation used PCR. Sequencer: Illumina HiSeq 4000. Bulk TCR libraries were generated as previously described, with the TCR primers listed in Table S5 used. Total RNA was purified with the Qiagen AllPrep DNA/RNA kit. Before analysis, reads from multiple sequencing runs of one library were combined. Under the source paper's analysis protocol: Reads were retained only if their TCR constant sequence matched exactly, and those retained reads were trimmed to 150 nt and grouped according to their 12-nt molecular barcodes. Reads in each barcode group were sub-clustered using a 15% Levenshtein threshold, and a quality-weighted consensus sequence was built for each RNA molecule. Non-functional sequences were discarded, and so were lower-count sequences lying one edit away from another sequence. Barcode sub-clusters with fewer than 20% of the maximum read count were removed, based on fitting two negative binomial distributions. TCRdb redid the processing of the public reads, applying fastp at Q25 and MiXCR, and retained in-frame beta chains. Identical CDR3 protein sequences are pooled into one entry, listed with their most common genes and DNA. The V and J calls come from TCRdb's annotation, not from the publication. The table for this sample lists just under 650,000 distinct CDR3 sequences; 15% to 20% of them were counted only once. The ten largest clonotypes hold 0.85% of the sample.

The paper as a whole reports these results and caveats: Modeling indicated approximately 3.2 TCR RNA copies recovered per cell, compared with 7.5 to 10 by digital PCR, which implies a capture efficiency of 25% to 35%. When barcode sub-clustering was omitted, TCR diversity was inflated by chimeric consensus sequences, with chimeras reaching as high as 47%. Highly expanded clone sizes could be underestimated because identical TCR molecules may share a barcode. Clones above 20 RNA copies held over 99% of molecules in CMV-specific effector cells but under 1% in naive cells. Naive libraries contained spiked-in Jurkat TCR RNA (roughly ten copies' worth), which is not part of the donor repertoire. Spiked-in Jurkat TCR RNA equivalent to a single cell was reported to be detectable even among 850,000 to 1,000,000 naive CD8 T cells.

The specimen was naive CD8+ T cells from blood, with Jurkat cell RNA spiked in. In light of the paper, this sample's cell subset or site label describes: FACS-sorted CD8+CD4-CCR7+CD45RA+ naive T cells. The clonotype was recovered from a human donor in good health. Some libraries in this study had Jurkat cell RNA spiked in. Recombination connected TRBV14 to TRBJ2-3; TRBD1 is a possible D gene, resting on 6 matching bases. The DNA is as follows: TGTGCCAGCAGCCTTCAGAAATACCGGGACACCACAGATACGCAGTATTTT. Translated, it reads CASSLQKYRDTTDTQYF.